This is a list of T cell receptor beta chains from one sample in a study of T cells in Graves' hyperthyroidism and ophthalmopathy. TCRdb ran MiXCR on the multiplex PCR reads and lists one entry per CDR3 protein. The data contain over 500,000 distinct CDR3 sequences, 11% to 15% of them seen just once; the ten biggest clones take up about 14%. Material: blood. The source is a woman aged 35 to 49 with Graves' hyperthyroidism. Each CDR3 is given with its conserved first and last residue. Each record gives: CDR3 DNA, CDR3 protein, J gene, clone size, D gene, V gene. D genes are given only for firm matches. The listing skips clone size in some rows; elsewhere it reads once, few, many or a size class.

CDR3nt: TGTGCCAGCAGCCAAGTGGGGGGACTCACTGAAGCTTTCTTT
CDR3aa: CASSQVGGLTEAFF
j_gene: TRBJ1-1
abundance: -
d_gene: -
v_gene: TRBV14

CDR3nt: TGTGCCAGTAGTGAAGCCGCCCGCTATGGCTACACCTTC
CDR3aa: CASSEAARYGYTF
j_gene: TRBJ1-2
abundance: -
d_gene: -
v_gene: TRBV19

CDR3nt: TGTGCCAGCTCACCGAGACAGTACCTGAACACCGGGGAGCTGTTTTTT
CDR3aa: CASSPRQYLNTGELFF
j_gene: TRBJ2-2
abundance: many
d_gene: -
v_gene: TRBV18

CDR3nt: TGTGCCAGCAGCCAAAAGGGACAGGGCACCTATGGCTACACCTTC
CDR3aa: CASSQKGQGTYGYTF
j_gene: TRBJ1-2
abundance: -
d_gene: TRBD1
v_gene: TRBV11-3

CDR3nt: TGTGCCAGCAGCGTGGGACAGTTTCACGATCAGCCCCAGCATTTT
CDR3aa: CASSVGQFHDQPQHF
j_gene: TRBJ1-5
abundance: -
d_gene: TRBD1
v_gene: TRBV9

CDR3nt: TGTGCCAGCAAGGAGGGGGGCTACGAGCAGTACTTC
CDR3aa: CASKEGGYEQYF
j_gene: TRBJ2-7
abundance: -
d_gene: -
v_gene: TRBV28

CDR3nt: TGTGCCAGCAGCAGGACTGATTACAATGAGCAGTTCTTC
CDR3aa: CASSRTDYNEQFF
j_gene: TRBJ2-1
abundance: many
d_gene: -
v_gene: TRBV28

CDR3nt: TGCAGTGCTCATACTAGCGGGGGATACAATGAGCAGTTCTTC
CDR3aa: CSAHTSGGYNEQFF
j_gene: TRBJ2-1
abundance: many
d_gene: TRBD2
v_gene: TRBV20-1

CDR3nt: TGTGCCACCAGCACGAGGACAGGTGCGGACAAAAACATTCAGTACTTC
CDR3aa: CATSTRTGADKNIQYF
j_gene: TRBJ2-4
abundance: -
d_gene: TRBD1
v_gene: TRBV15

CDR3nt: TGCAGCGTCCACCGGACAGGGGTCAATGAGCAGTTCTTC
CDR3aa: CSVHRTGVNEQFF
j_gene: TRBJ2-1
abundance: -
d_gene: TRBD1
v_gene: TRBV29-1

CDR3nt: TGCGCCAGCAGCCATTCCTACAATGAGCAGTTCTTC
CDR3aa: CASSHSYNEQFF
j_gene: TRBJ2-1
abundance: many
d_gene: -
v_gene: TRBV5-1

CDR3nt: TGTGCCAGCAGCTTAGACGGGGGGCTGTCCTATAATTCACCCCTCCACTTT
CDR3aa: CASSLDGGLSYNSPLHF
j_gene: TRBJ1-6
abundance: few
d_gene: -
v_gene: TRBV7-9

CDR3nt: TGTGCCACCAGTGATCCCACCTCGGGGCAGTTCTTC
CDR3aa: CATSDPTSGQFF
j_gene: TRBJ2-1
abundance: many
d_gene: -
v_gene: TRBV24-1

CDR3nt: TGCAGTGCTAGGCCCGGGACAGGGGCCAATTACAATGAGCAGTTCTTC
CDR3aa: CSARPGTGANYNEQFF
j_gene: TRBJ2-1
abundance: many
d_gene: TRBD1
v_gene: TRBV20-1

CDR3nt: TGTGCCGACTCCAAGTGGACAGGCCAAGAGACCCAGTACTTC
CDR3aa: CADSKWTGQETQYF
j_gene: TRBJ2-5
abundance: -
d_gene: TRBD1
v_gene: TRBV2

CDR3nt: TGCAGTGCTAGAGATGGGTCTAGGGGGGAGGGGTGGGAGACCCAGTACTTC
CDR3aa: CSARDGSRGEGWETQYF
j_gene: TRBJ2-5
abundance: many
d_gene: -
v_gene: TRBV20-1

CDR3nt: TGTGCCAGCAGTTACTCTCGTGGGACCAAGGCTTTCTTT
CDR3aa: CASSYSRGTKAFF
j_gene: TRBJ1-1
abundance: -
d_gene: -
v_gene: TRBV6-2/TRBV6-3

CDR3nt: TGCGCCAGCAGCCCTCCTTTAACAGGGAGCCGAATCACAGATACGCAGTATTTT
CDR3aa: CASSPPLTGSRITDTQYF
j_gene: TRBJ2-3
abundance: few
d_gene: -
v_gene: TRBV5-1

CDR3nt: TGTGCCAGCAGTTACTCGGGCAGTTTAAACACTGAAGCTTTCTTT
CDR3aa: CASSYSGSLNTEAFF
j_gene: TRBJ1-1
abundance: many
d_gene: -
v_gene: TRBV6-5

CDR3nt: TGTGCCAGCAGCGTAGACCTGTCTGGGGCCAACGTCCTGACTTTC
CDR3aa: CASSVDLSGANVLTF
j_gene: TRBJ2-6
abundance: few
d_gene: -
v_gene: TRBV9

CDR3nt: TGTGCCAGCAGTCAAGATTCATTAGCAACCGGGGAGCTGTTTTTT
CDR3aa: CASSQDSLATGELFF
j_gene: TRBJ2-2
abundance: few
d_gene: -
v_gene: TRBV3-1

CDR3nt: TGTGCCAGCAGTTTACCCTCGGGTAGCAATCAGCCCCAGCATTTT
CDR3aa: CASSLPSGSNQPQHF
j_gene: TRBJ1-5
abundance: few
d_gene: -
v_gene: TRBV28

CDR3nt: TGTGCCAGCAGCGACGGACAGGGGATCTCCTATAATTCACCCCTCCACTTT
CDR3aa: CASSDGQGISYNSPLHF
j_gene: TRBJ1-6
abundance: -
d_gene: TRBD1
v_gene: TRBV9

CDR3nt: TGCAGTGCTTACGATCTAGCGGGAGGGCCCCAGGGGAGAAATGAGCAGTTCTTC
CDR3aa: CSAYDLAGGPQGRNEQFF
j_gene: TRBJ2-1
abundance: many
d_gene: TRBD2
v_gene: TRBV20-1

CDR3nt: TGCAGTGCTAGCAGGGTAACTGGAAACACCATATATTTT
CDR3aa: CSASRVTGNTIYF
j_gene: TRBJ1-3
abundance: many
d_gene: -
v_gene: TRBV20-1

CDR3nt: TGCAGTGCTACGACTAGACTCAACACAGATACGCAGTATTTT
CDR3aa: CSATTRLNTDTQYF
j_gene: TRBJ2-3
abundance: many
d_gene: -
v_gene: TRBV20-1

CDR3nt: TGCAGTGCTAGACAGGGGGAGTATAATTCACCCCTCCACTTT
CDR3aa: CSARQGEYNSPLHF
j_gene: TRBJ1-6
abundance: many
d_gene: TRBD1
v_gene: TRBV20-1

CDR3nt: TGTGCCACATCCAGGGAGAACACTGAAGCTTTCTTT
CDR3aa: CATSRENTEAFF
j_gene: TRBJ1-1
abundance: many
d_gene: -
v_gene: TRBV28